This T cell receptor beta chain was captured by sequencing in a study of T cells in Graves' hyperthyroidism and ophthalmopathy. Patients showing uncontrolled infection, other autoimmune disease, pregnancy or lactation were ineligible. TCR beta CDR3 sequences were amplified from RNA transcripts. The HTBI primer set was used in a first-round RT-PCR of the TCR CDR3. TCRdb recomputed calls from the multiplex PCR reads with MiXCR, one row per CDR3 protein. The sample has around 500,000 distinct CDR3 sequences; approximately 14% are singletons. Input material: blood. This receptor was obtained from a woman aged 18-29 years with Graves' hyperthyroidism.

DNA for the CDR3: TGTGCCAGCAGCTTAACTGGGACAGGCGAGCAGTACTTC. This encodes CASSLTGTGEQYF. The J gene is TRBJ2-7, the V gene TRBV7-3; 8 bases match TRBD1. Germline V gene data show CDR1 as SGHTA and CDR2 as FQGTGA. The CDR3 covers 13 residues. Trimming cost V 0 bases and J 6 bases; bases outside gene matches: 1. Full variable domain (rest looked up from reference TRBV7-3 and TRBJ2-7): GAGVSQTPSNKVTEKGKYVELRCDPISGHTALYWYRQSLGQGPEFLIYFQGTGAADDSGLPNDRFFAVRPEGSVSTLKIQRTERGDSAVYLCASSLTGTGEQYFGPGTRLTVT.